Listed here is a single T cell receptor (beta chain). Its antigen is as yet unknown. This record belongs to a study of T cell responses to AZD1222 COVID-19 vaccine. Sequencing was performed with immunoSEQ multiplex PCR; in TCRdb, only in-frame clones are kept and a portion is missing. The sample has some 140,000 clones; around 90% are singletons. Study-level findings and limits: All repertoire sampling was performed exclusively after the peak T cell response. Once two AZD1222 doses were given, Spike-specific TCR breadth and depth went up.

V lost 5 bases, J lost 6 bases, and 27 bases lay in between. CDR1 SGHRS and CDR2 YFSETQ come from the germline V gene. CDR3 length: 17 residues. The source of this sequence is an adult who received the AZD1222 COVID-19 vaccine. Here the sequenced sample was peripheral blood, taken 28 days after the second AZD1222 dose. The rearrangement uses TRBV5-1 and TRBJ2-7; possibly TRBD2 for D (6 bases). The CDR3 protein is CASSTNPDYVFGGEQYF. The CDR3 bases are TGCGCCAGCAGTACCAACCCGGACTACGTCTTTGGGGGCGAGCAGTACTTC. The full variable domain, rest sourced from reference TRBV5-1 and TRBJ2-7, is KAGVTQTPRYLIKTRGQQVTLSCSPISGHRSVSWYQQTPGQGLQFLFEYFSETQRNKGNFPGRFSGRQFSNSRSEMNVSTLELGDSALYLCASSTNPDYVFGGEQYFGPGTRLTVT.